The entry that follows covers one TCR beta chain sequence. This CDR3 is built from 13 residues. This sample was taken from a study of T cell changes during pregnancy in multiple sclerosis. The data were produced by immunoSEQ multiplex PCR, yet TCRdb's version contains in-frame clones alone and is incomplete. The sample gives roughly 40,000 clones, roughly nine tenths of which show up once; around 1.2% is in the top ten. The chain employs TRBV21-1 and TRBJ2-7; TRBD1, as called in the table, went unchecked against the DNA. TRBV21-1 has pseudogene status. The sample in question was peripheral blood, obtained before pregnancy. The sequence came from a female donor with multiple sclerosis, enrolled in a pregnancy study. The CDR3 here is CASSNRQTGGQYF. The CDR3 DNA follows: TGTGCCAGCAGCAATCGGCAGACAGGAGGGCAGTACTTC.